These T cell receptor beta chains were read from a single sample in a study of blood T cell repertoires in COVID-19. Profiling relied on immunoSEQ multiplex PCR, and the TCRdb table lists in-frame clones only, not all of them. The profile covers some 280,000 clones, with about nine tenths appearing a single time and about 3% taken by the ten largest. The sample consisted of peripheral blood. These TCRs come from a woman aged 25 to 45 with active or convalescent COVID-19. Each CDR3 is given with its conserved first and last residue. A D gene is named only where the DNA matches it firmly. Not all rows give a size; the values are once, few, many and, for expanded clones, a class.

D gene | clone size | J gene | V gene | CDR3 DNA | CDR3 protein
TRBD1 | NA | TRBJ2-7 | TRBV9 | TGTGCCAGCAGCCTAGCAGGGGGCTACGAGCAGTACTTC | CASSLAGGYEQYF
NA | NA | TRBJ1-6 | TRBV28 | TGTGCCAGCAGCTTCTTGCGCCAGGGAAGCAGTTCACCCCTCCACTTT | CASSFLRQGSSSPLHF
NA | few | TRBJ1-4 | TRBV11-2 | TGTGCCAGCAGCTTCGGGGGTGAAAAACTGTTTTTT | CASSFGGEKLFF
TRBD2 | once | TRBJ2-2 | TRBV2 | TGTGCCAGCGCTGCGACTAGCAACACCGGGGAGCTGTTTTTT | CASAATSNTGELFF
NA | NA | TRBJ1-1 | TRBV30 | TGTGCCTGGACAGGGGACCGGAACACTGAAGCTTTCTTT | CAWTGDRNTEAFF
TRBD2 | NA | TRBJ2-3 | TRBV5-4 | TGTGCCAGCAGCCGGACTAGCGGGGGGGCTGGGACAGATACGCAGTATTTT | CASSRTSGGAGTDTQYF
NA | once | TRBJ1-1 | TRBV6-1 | TGTGCCAGCAGTGCGCGGGCGGCCCCCCCGAGGCAGACTGAAGCTTTCTTT | CASSARAAPPRQTEAFF
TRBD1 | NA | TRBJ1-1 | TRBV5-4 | TGTGCCAGCAGCTTGACAGGGGGTAACACTGAAGCTTTCTTT | CASSLTGGNTEAFF
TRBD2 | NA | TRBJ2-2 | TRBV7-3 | TGTGCCAGCAGCCCGAGCGGGGGGGCCGGAGGGGAGCTGTTTTTT | CASSPSGGAGGELFF
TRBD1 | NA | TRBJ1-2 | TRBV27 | TGTGCCAGCAGGCGGTCGCGGCCCGACCCATTCACAGGGGAAGAAAACAACTATGGCTACACCTTC | CASRRSRPDPFTGEENNYGYTF
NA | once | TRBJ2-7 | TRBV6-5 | TGTGCCAGCAGTTACTCGATGGAGGGGGGGGAGCAGTACTTC | CASSYSMEGGEQYF
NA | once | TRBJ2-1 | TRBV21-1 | TGTGCCAGCAGCACCGAGGGACAGCCCGAGGATGAGCAGTTCTTC | CASSTEGQPEDEQFF
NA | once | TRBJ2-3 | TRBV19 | TGTGCCAGTACCATAGGAGGTTTCGCAGATACGCAGTATTTT | CASTIGGFADTQYF
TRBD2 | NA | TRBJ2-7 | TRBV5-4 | TGTGCCAGCAGTACTTCTCGGGGGGGCCCTCGGGAGCAGTACTTC | CASSTSRGGPREQYF
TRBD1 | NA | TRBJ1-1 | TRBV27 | TGTGCCAGCAGTTCCGCGACAGGGCGACAGAGAGACACTGAAGCTTTCTTT | CASSSATGRQRDTEAFF